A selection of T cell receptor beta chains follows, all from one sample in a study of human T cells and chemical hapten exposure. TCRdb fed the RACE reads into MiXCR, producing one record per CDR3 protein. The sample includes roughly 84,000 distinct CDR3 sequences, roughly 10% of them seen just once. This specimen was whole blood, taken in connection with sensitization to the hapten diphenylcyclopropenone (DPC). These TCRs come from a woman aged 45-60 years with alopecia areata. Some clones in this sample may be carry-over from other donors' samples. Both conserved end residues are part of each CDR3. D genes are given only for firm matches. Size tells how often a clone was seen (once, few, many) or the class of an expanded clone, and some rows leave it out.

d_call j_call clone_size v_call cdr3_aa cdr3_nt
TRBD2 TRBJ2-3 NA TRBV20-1 CSASVSGSEGDTQYF TGCAGTGCTAGTGTGAGCGGGAGTGAGGGAGATACGCAGTATTTT
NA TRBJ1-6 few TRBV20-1 CSARDYRVNSPLHF TGCAGTGCTAGAGATTACAGGGTTAATTCACCCCTCCACTTT
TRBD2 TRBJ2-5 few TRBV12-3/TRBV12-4 CASRTAGGPQETQYF TGTGCCAGCAGAACAGCGGGAGGTCCACAAGAGACCCAGTACTTC
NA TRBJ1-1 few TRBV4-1 CASRVQGLNTEAFF TGCGCCAGCAGGGTACAAGGGCTGAACACTGAAGCTTTCTTT
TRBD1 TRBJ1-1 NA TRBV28 CATKTPLGQVRMNTEAFF TGTGCCACCAAAACCCCTCTAGGACAGGTCAGAATGAACACTGAAGCTTTCTTT
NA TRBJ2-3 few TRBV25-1 CASSGQGGTDTQYF TGTGCCAGCAGTGGTCAGGGCGGCACAGATACGCAGTATTTT
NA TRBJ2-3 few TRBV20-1 CSAAGGDFTDTQYF TGCAGTGCGGCCGGAGGGGACTTCACAGATACGCAGTATTTT
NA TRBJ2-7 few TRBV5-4 CASSPEPYEQYF TGTGCCAGCAGCCCGGAGCCCTACGAGCAGTACTTC
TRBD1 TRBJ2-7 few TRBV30 CAWSVQGAYEQYF TGTGCCTGGAGTGTCCAGGGGGCCTACGAGCAGTACTTC
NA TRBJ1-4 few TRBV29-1 CSGGSTNEKLFF TGCAGTGGGGGCTCAACTAATGAAAAACTGTTTTTT
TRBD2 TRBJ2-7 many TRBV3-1 CASSQDGVAGARGQYF TGTGCCAGCAGCCAAGACGGGGTAGCGGGAGCCCGTGGGCAGTACTTC
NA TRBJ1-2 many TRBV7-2 CASSPQVQGFGYTF TGTGCCAGCAGCCCGCAGGTGCAGGGCTTTGGCTACACCTTC
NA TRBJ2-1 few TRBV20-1 CSARDKVSYNEQFF TGCAGTGCTAGAGACAAGGTCTCCTACAATGAGCAGTTCTTC
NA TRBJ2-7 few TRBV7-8 CASTRRGFPYEQYF TGTGCCAGCACCCGCCGGGGCTTTCCCTACGAGCAGTACTTC
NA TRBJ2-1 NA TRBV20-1 CSARNILSSYNEQFF TGCAGTGCTAGAAACATCTTAAGCTCCTACAATGAGCAGTTCTTC
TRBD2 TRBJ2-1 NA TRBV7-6 CASSPSSGRASEQFF TGTGCCAGCAGCCCATCCTCGGGGAGGGCCAGTGAGCAGTTCTTC
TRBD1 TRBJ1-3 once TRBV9 CASSPQTGAGNTIYF TGTGCCAGCAGCCCCCAGACAGGGGCTGGAAACACCATATATTTT
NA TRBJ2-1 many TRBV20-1 CSGAGASSYNEQFF TGCAGTGGCGCCGGGGCAAGCTCCTACAATGAGCAGTTCTTC
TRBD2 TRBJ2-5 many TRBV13 CASSARTSGSPETQYF TGTGCCAGCAGCGCTAGGACTAGCGGGAGCCCAGAGACCCAGTACTTC
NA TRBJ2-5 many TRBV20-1 CSARPAGQTQETQYF TGCAGTGCTCGACCCGCGGGACAGACCCAAGAGACCCAGTACTTC
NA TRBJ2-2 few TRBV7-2 CASSLRRRDTGELFF TGTGCCAGCAGCTTAAGGAGGAGGGACACCGGGGAGCTGTTTTTT
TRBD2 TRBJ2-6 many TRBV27 CASSFKGGTPLTF TGTGCCAGCAGTTTTAAGGGAGGGACCCCCCTGACTTTC
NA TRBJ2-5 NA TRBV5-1 CASSTLGVSETQYF TGCGCCAGCTCCACTTTAGGGGTTTCAGAGACCCAGTACTTC
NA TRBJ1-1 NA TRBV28 CASREARGRNTEAFF TGTGCCAGCAGAGAGGCTAGGGGACGGAACACTGAAGCTTTCTTT
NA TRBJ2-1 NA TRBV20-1 CSAGAENLGIEQFF TGCAGTGCTGGGGCGGAGAATTTGGGGATCGAGCAGTTCTTC
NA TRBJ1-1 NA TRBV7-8 CATRMAELNTEAFF TGTGCCACGCGAATGGCAGAATTGAACACTGAAGCTTTCTTT
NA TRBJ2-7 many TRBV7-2 CASSQRLEQYF TGTGCCAGCAGCCAAAGGCTCGAGCAGTACTTC
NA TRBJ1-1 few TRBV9 CASSTGQMNTEAFF TGTGCCAGCAGCACCGGACAGATGAACACTGAAGCTTTCTTT
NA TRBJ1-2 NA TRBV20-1 CSGSGILTGYTF TGCAGTGGGTCAGGGATCTTAACTGGCTACACCTTC
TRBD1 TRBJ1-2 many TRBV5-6 CASSFGTGYNRFYGYTF TGTGCCAGCAGTTTCGGGACAGGGTACAACCGATTCTATGGCTACACCTTC
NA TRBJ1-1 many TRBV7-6 CASSQTGVNTEAFF TGTGCCAGCAGCCAGACGGGGGTAAACACTGAAGCTTTCTTT
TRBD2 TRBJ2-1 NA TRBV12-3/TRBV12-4 CASSSGTSGRVPHNEQFF TGTGCCAGCAGCTCCGGGACTAGCGGGAGGGTTCCCCACAATGAGCAGTTCTTC
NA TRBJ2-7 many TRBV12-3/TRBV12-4 CASSKGRFYEQYF TGTGCCAGCAGTAAGGGACGGTTCTACGAGCAGTACTTC
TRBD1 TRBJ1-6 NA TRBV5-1 CASRQGANSPLHF TGCGCCAGCAGACAGGGGGCTAATTCACCCCTCCACTTT
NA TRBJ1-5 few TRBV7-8 CASSLARGTGQPQHF TGTGCCAGCAGCTTAGCTAGGGGGACGGGTCAGCCCCAGCATTTT
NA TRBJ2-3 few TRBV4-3 CASSQDHGAHTDTQYF TGCGCCAGCAGCCAAGATCACGGGGCGCATACAGATACGCAGTATTTT
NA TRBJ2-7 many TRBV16 CASRPGAGSFYEQYF TGTGCCAGCAGACCGGGCGCCGGGTCTTTTTACGAGCAGTACTTC
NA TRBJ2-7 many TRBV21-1 CASSARREGEQYF TGTGCCAGCAGCGCACGACGTGAAGGGGAGCAGTACTTC
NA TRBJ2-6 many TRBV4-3 CASSQEWTSGANVLTF TGCGCCAGCAGCCAAGAATGGACCTCTGGGGCCAACGTCCTGACTTTC
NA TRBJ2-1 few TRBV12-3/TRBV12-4 CASRSGEVGEQFF TGTGCCAGCAGGTCGGGGGAGGTTGGTGAGCAGTTCTTC
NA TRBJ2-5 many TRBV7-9 CASSPRGVAQETQYF TGTGCCAGCAGCCCCAGGGGCGTGGCGCAAGAGACCCAGTACTTC
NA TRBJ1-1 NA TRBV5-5 CASSWGTTMNTEAFF TGTGCCAGCAGCTGGGGAACAACCATGAACACTGAAGCTTTCTTT
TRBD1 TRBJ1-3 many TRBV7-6 CASSFQGDSGNTIYF TGTGCCAGCAGCTTCCAGGGGGACTCTGGAAACACCATATATTTT
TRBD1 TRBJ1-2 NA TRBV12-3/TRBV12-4 CASSLRTGGDGVYGYTF TGTGCCAGCAGTTTAAGGACAGGGGGCGACGGTGTTTATGGCTACACCTTC
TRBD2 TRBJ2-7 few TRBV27 CASSKAPGGSIHEQYF TGTGCCAGCAGTAAGGCCCCTGGCGGGAGTATCCACGAGCAGTACTTC
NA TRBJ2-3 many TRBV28 CASSRASRQDTQYF TGTGCCAGCTCACGGGCCAGCCGACAAGATACGCAGTATTTT
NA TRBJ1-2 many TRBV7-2 CASSSYTNYGYTF TGTGCCAGCAGCTCCTATACTAACTATGGCTACACCTTC
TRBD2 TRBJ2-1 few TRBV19 CASSSGRSHNEQFF TGTGCCAGTAGTAGCGGGAGGTCCCACAATGAGCAGTTCTTC
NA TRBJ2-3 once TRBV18 CASSPLERTDTQYF TGTGCCAGCTCACCACTAGAGCGCACAGATACGCAGTATTTT
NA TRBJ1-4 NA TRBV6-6 CASSYSGQSGEKLFF TGTGCCAGCAGTTATTCCGGACAGTCCGGTGAAAAACTGTTTTTT
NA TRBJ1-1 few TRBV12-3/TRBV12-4 CASSQTGMNTEAFF TGTGCCAGCAGTCAAACAGGGATGAACACTGAAGCTTTCTTT
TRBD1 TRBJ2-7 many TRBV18 CASSRDSSYEQYF TGTGCCAGCAGCCGGGACAGCTCCTACGAGCAGTACTTC
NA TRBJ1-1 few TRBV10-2 CASRETGRNTEAFF TGCGCCAGCAGAGAAACAGGGAGGAACACTGAAGCTTTCTTT
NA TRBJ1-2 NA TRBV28 CASSGHEGYGYTF TGTGCCAGCAGTGGCCATGAGGGCTATGGCTACACCTTC
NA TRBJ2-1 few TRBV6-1 CASSGTGTVWAGGSYNEQFF TGTGCCAGCAGTGGAACCGGGACAGTATGGGCGGGAGGCTCCTACAATGAGCAGTTCTTC
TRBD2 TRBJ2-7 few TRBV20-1 CSAPPPSGRAVGEQYF TGCAGTGCCCCGCCCCCTAGCGGGAGGGCCGTCGGCGAGCAGTACTTC
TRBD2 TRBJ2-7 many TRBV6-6 CASLYGTTSYEQYF TGTGCCAGCCTTTACGGGACTACGTCCTACGAGCAGTACTTC